These T cell receptor beta chains were read from a single sample in a study of OX40 agonist ivuxolimab in advanced cancers. This table comes from immunoSEQ multiplex PCR, and its TCRdb copy is limited to in-frame clones, with some not included. The sample comprises about 84,000 clones, around 90% of which are singletons, and around 0.44% rests with the top ten. The sample in question was CD4+ or CD8+ T cells sorted from blood, obtained in a trial of the OX40 agonist ivuxolimab. Receptor source: an adult with an advanced solid tumor such as melanoma, head and neck, liver or kidney cancer. Each CDR3 is given with its conserved first and last residue. The D gene is left open where the match is weak. The size of a clone is reported for some rows only, either as once, few or many, or as a class for expanded clones.

.	.	TRBV28	TRBJ1-1	CASSRVTEAFF	TGTGCCAGCAGCAGGGTTACTGAAGCTTTCTTT
.	TRBD2	TRBV28	TRBJ2-1	CASSLPFGTSGRIEQFF	TGTGCCAGCAGCCTTCCTTTCGGGACTAGCGGGAGGATTGAGCAGTTCTTC
.	.	TRBV19	TRBJ1-5	CASSPETMGSNQPQHF	TGTGCCAGTAGTCCAGAGACGATGGGTAGCAATCAGCCCCAGCATTTT
.	TRBD1	TRBV11-3	TRBJ2-7	CASSIVTGTGSYEQYF	TGTGCCAGCAGCATCGTCACCGGGACAGGGAGTTACGAGCAGTACTTC
once	TRBD2	TRBV6-1	TRBJ2-7	CASSERPAGGNKRYF	TGTGCCAGCAGTGAAAGGCCAGCGGGAGGCAATAAGCGGTACTTC
.	.	TRBV5-4	TRBJ2-3	CASSLDVDLTADTQYF	TGTGCCAGCAGCTTGGACGTGGACTTAACGGCAGATACGCAGTATTTT
.	TRBD2	TRBV5-1	TRBJ2-5	CASSLGSTSGQETQYF	TGCGCCAGCAGCTTGGGTTCGACTAGCGGCCAAGAGACCCAGTACTTC
.	TRBD1	TRBV27	TRBJ2-3	CASSLLAGGYTQYF	TGTGCCAGCAGTTTATTAGCAGGGGGTTATACGCAGTATTTT
.	.	TRBV5-1	TRBJ2-2	CASSVDSSAGELFF	TGCGCCAGCAGCGTTGACTCGTCCGCCGGGGAGCTGTTTTTT
.	.	TRBV7-9	TRBJ1-3	CASSLPLAGNTIYF	TGTGCCAGCAGCTTGCCACTCGCTGGAAACACCATATATTTT
.	TRBD1	TRBV27	TRBJ2-2	CASKGDRGTGELFF	TGTGCCAGCAAAGGGGACAGGGGGACCGGGGAGCTGTTTTTT
once	.	TRBV5-6	TRBJ2-5	CASSLVGTAETQYF	TGTGCCAGCAGCTTGGTCGGGACGGCAGAGACCCAGTACTTC
once	TRBD2	TRBV18	TRBJ2-1	CASSPTIPGLAEYNEQFF	TGTGCCAGCTCACCAACGATCCCGGGACTAGCGGAATACAATGAGCAGTTCTTC
few	TRBD1	TRBV30	TRBJ1-6	CAWAGTGVSPLHF	TGTGCCTGGGCCGGGACAGGGGTATCACCCCTCCACTTT
.	.	TRBV5-1	TRBJ1-1	CASSFYAGENTEAFF	TGCGCCAGCAGCTTTTACGCAGGGGAGAACACTGAAGCTTTCTTT
.	TRBD2	TRBV18	TRBJ2-7	CASSQLAGGNEQYF	TGTGCCAGCTCACAATTAGCGGGAGGGAACGAGCAGTACTTC
.	.	TRBV28	TRBJ1-2	CATQLGGRGYGYTF	TGTGCCACCCAATTGGGGGGGCGCGGCTATGGCTACACCTTC
.	.	TRBV19	TRBJ2-7	CASSLSQGPTYEQYF	TGTGCCAGTAGTCTGAGTCAGGGACCGACCTACGAGCAGTACTTC
once	TRBD1	TRBV27	TRBJ1-6	CASSSRQGSVGNSPLHF	TGTGCCAGCAGTTCCCGACAGGGAAGCGTCGGAAATTCACCCCTCCACTTT
.	TRBD2	TRBV18	TRBJ2-1	CASSAGAGEQFF	TGTGCCAGCTCAGCGGGAGCGGGGGAGCAGTTCTTC
few	TRBD1	TRBV18	TRBJ1-2	CASSPGQGATAVGYTF	TGTGCCAGCTCACCCGGACAGGGGGCCACCGCCGTGGGCTACACCTTC
.	.	TRBV18	TRBJ1-3	CASSPPGWAGSGNTIYF	TGTGCCAGCTCACCACCGGGGTGGGCAGGCTCTGGAAACACCATATATTTT
.	TRBD2	TRBV5-6	TRBJ2-3	CASSAGGADTQYF	TGTGCCAGCAGCGCCGGGGGGGCAGATACGCAGTATTTT
.	.	TRBV19	TRBJ2-5	CASRGRGRQETQYF	TGTGCCAGTAGGGGCAGGGGAAGGCAAGAGACCCAGTACTTC
.	.	TRBV29-1	TRBJ2-7	CSVLGGLSGTWYEQYF	TGCAGCGTTCTAGGGGGGCTAAGTGGTACTTGGTACGAGCAGTACTTC
.	.	TRBV18	TRBJ2-7	CASSRHPTDGYEQYF	TGTGCCAGCTCACGACATCCTACAGACGGATACGAGCAGTACTTC
.	TRBD1	TRBV6-1	TRBJ2-7	CASSEGDRLYEQYF	TGTGCCAGCAGTGAAGGGGACAGGCTCTACGAGCAGTACTTC
once	TRBD1	TRBV2	TRBJ1-5	CASSEDRRTASNQPQHF	TGTGCCAGCAGCGAGGACAGGAGAACCGCTAGCAATCAGCCCCAGCATTTT
.	.	TRBV16	TRBJ1-2	CASSQGRTGYTF	TGTGCCAGCAGCCAGGGTCGGACGGGGTATACCTTC
.	.	TRBV5-1	TRBJ1-1	CASSLGGGDTEAFF	TGCGCCAGCAGCTTGGGTGGGGGTGACACTGAAGCTTTCTTT
.	TRBD1	TRBV28	TRBJ2-7	CASTATGGPYEQYF	TGTGCCAGTACTGCCACAGGGGGCCCCTACGAGCAGTACTTC
.	.	TRBV2	TRBJ1-5	CASSDRRVDQPQHF	TGTGCCAGCAGTGACCGCAGGGTGGATCAGCCCCAGCATTTT
.	TRBD1	TRBV6-5	TRBJ1-4	CASRRQGSNEKLFF	TGTGCCAGCAGAAGACAGGGGAGTAATGAAAAACTGTTTTTT
.	TRBD1	TRBV5-1	TRBJ2-1	CASSPGGSTVGGEQFF	TGCGCCAGCAGCCCAGGGGGCTCTACGGTAGGGGGTGAGCAGTTCTTC
.	.	TRBV19	TRBJ2-5	CASSSQGGLGAETQYF	TGTGCCAGTAGTTCCCAGGGCGGTTTAGGTGCAGAGACCCAGTACTTC
.	.	TRBV28	TRBJ2-3	CASSLMAGVQDTQYF	TGTGCCAGCAGTTTAATGGCAGGGGTCCAAGATACGCAGTATTTT
.	.	TRBV18	TRBJ2-7	CASSPPSGTQYF	TGTGCCAGCTCACCTCCCTCCGGGACTCAGTACTTC
.	.	TRBV5-4	TRBJ2-1	CASSLRSRGEQFF	TGTGCCAGCAGCTTACGGTCTAGGGGTGAGCAGTTCTTC
.	.	TRBV19	TRBJ1-5	CASSEQANNQPQHF	TGTGCCAGTAGTGAGCAGGCGAACAATCAGCCCCAGCATTTT
.	TRBD2	TRBV10-2	TRBJ2-7	CASSVAGPSYEQYF	TGCGCCAGCAGCGTAGCGGGGCCCTCCTACGAGCAGTACTTC
.	.	TRBV6-5	TRBJ1-5	CASSKYSNQPQHF	TGTGCCAGCAGCAAATATAGCAATCAGCCCCAGCATTTT
.	.	TRBV19	TRBJ1-1	CASSLSTVNTEAFF	TGTGCCAGTAGCCTCTCGACGGTGAACACTGAAGCTTTCTTT
once	.	TRBV28	TRBJ1-2	CASSLAWGRGGGYTF	TGTGCCAGCAGTTTAGCGTGGGGTCGGGGCGGTGGCTACACCTTC
.	.	TRBV5-4	TRBJ2-3	CASSRILEGGDTQYF	TGTGCCAGCAGCCGCATCCTAGAGGGGGGGGATACGCAGTATTTT
.	.	TRBV5-1	TRBJ1-4	CASSPDRPNEKLFF	TGCGCCAGCAGCCCAGACCGGCCAAATGAAAAACTGTTTTTT
.	.	TRBV29-1	TRBJ1-2	CSVGGDPYGYTF	TGCAGCGTTGGGGGGGACCCATATGGCTACACCTTC
.	TRBD1	TRBV28	TRBJ1-3	CASSLYPDRGGNTIYF	TGTGCCAGCAGTTTATACCCCGACAGGGGTGGAAACACCATATATTTT
.	TRBD1	TRBV6-5	TRBJ1-1	CASSYSGQGPAQAFF	TGTGCCAGCAGTTACTCGGGACAGGGGCCGGCACAAGCTTTCTTT
.	.	TRBV6-5	TRBJ1-1	CASSYSTFPMNTEAFF	TGTGCCAGCAGTTACTCGACGTTCCCTATGAACACTGAAGCTTTCTTT
once	TRBD2	TRBV7-6	TRBJ2-5	CASSLGASGGEETQYF	TGTGCCAGCAGCTTAGGGGCTAGCGGGGGGGAAGAGACCCAGTACTTC
.	TRBD1	TRBV7-6	TRBJ1-1	CASSLVWDRGSTEAFF	TGTGCCAGCAGCCTGGTGTGGGACAGGGGTTCCACTGAAGCTTTCTTT
.	TRBD2	TRBV4-2	TRBJ2-3	CASSPFGLAGGPPTDTQYF	TGTGCCAGCAGCCCTTTTGGGCTAGCGGGGGGGCCCCCGACAGATACGCAGTATTTT
.	TRBD1	TRBV7-2	TRBJ2-1	CASSPLDRMLYNEQFF	TGTGCCAGCAGCCCTCTGGACAGGATGCTCTACAATGAGCAGTTCTTC
once	.	TRBV6-6	TRBJ1-4	CASNQLSGTNEKLFF	TGTGCCAGCAACCAGCTCAGTGGGACTAATGAAAAACTGTTTTTT
.	.	TRBV10-3	TRBJ2-3	CAITSGGTDTQYF	TGTGCCATCACCTCCGGGGGCACAGATACGCAGTATTTT
.	.	TRBV6-5	TRBJ1-4	CASSPTSNEKLFF	TGTGCCAGCAGCCCGACATCTAATGAAAAACTGTTTTTT
.	.	TRBV10-3	TRBJ2-3	CAIRPRAATDTQYF	TGTGCCATCCGGCCCCGGGCGGCAACAGATACGCAGTATTTT
.	TRBD1	TRBV6-6	TRBJ1-1	CASSDRDRGNTEAFF	TGTGCCAGCAGTGATCGGGACAGGGGGAACACTGAAGCTTTCTTT
.	.	TRBV18	TRBJ1-2	CASSPSSVYYGYTF	TGTGCCAGCTCACCGTCGAGCGTTTACTATGGCTACACCTTC
.	.	TRBV5-4	TRBJ1-2	CASSLEWEDGYTF	TGTGCCAGCAGCTTGGAATGGGAGGATGGCTACACCTTC